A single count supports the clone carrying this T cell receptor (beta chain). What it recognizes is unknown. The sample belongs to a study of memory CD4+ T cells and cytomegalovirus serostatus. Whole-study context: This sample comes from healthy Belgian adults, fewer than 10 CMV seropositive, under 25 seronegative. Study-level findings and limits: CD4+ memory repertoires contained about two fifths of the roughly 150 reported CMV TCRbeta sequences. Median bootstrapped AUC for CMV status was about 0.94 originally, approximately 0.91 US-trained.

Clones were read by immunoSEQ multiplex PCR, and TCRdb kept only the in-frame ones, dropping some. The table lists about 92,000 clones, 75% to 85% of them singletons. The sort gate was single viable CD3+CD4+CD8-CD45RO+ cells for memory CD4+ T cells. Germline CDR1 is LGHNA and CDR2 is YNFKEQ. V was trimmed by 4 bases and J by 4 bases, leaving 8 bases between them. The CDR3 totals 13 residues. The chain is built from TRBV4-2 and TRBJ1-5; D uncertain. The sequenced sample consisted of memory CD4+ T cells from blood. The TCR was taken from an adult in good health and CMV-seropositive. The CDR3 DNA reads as TGTGCCAGCAGCCCCGACTTTAATCAGCCCCAGCATTTT. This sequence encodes CASSPDFNQPQHF.